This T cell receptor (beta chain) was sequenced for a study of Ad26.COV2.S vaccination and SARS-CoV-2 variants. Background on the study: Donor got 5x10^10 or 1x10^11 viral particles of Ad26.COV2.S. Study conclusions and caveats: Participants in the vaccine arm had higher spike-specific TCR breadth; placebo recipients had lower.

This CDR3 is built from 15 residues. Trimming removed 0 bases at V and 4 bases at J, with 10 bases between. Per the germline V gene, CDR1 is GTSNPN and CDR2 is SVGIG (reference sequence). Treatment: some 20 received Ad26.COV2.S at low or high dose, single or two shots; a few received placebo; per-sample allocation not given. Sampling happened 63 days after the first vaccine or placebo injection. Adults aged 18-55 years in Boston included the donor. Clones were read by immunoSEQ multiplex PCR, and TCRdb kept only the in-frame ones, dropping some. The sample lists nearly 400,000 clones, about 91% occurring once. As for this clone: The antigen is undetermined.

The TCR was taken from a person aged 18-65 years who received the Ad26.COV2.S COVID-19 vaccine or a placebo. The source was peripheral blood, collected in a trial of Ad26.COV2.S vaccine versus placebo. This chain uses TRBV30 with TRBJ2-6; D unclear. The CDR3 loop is CAWSVLRSGANVLTF. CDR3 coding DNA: TGTGCCTGGAGTGTACTCCGGTCGGGGGCCAACGTCCTGACTTTC.